Following are 32 T cell receptor beta chains from one sample sequenced in a study of blood T cell repertoires in COVID-19. Measured with immunoSEQ multiplex PCR; TCRdb has only the in-frame clones, and not every one. Among roughly 280,000 clones, 80% to 90% were seen once, and the ten largest hold around 1.8%. Sequencing was carried out using peripheral blood. The source is a man younger than 45 with active or convalescent COVID-19.

V usage is TRBV11-2 and J usage is TRBJ1-1; 10 positions agree with TRBD1. V shed 6 bases, J shed 5 bases, and the junction held 12 bases outside the gene matches. The CDR3 contains 16 residues. Germline CDR1 and CDR2: SGHAT and FQNNGV. The CDR3 nucleotides are TGTGCCAGCAGGCCCCCGGGACAGGGGTCAAGAACTGAAGCTTTCTTT. This codes for CASRPPGQGSRTEAFF.

This clone has more than one count but fewer than ten. This chain uses TRBV9 with TRBJ1-1; no reliable D call. Per germline, CDR1 SGDLS and CDR2 YYNGEE. This CDR3 region has 13 residues. V was clipped by 3 bases and J by 4 bases, with 10 bases between them. The CDR3 loop reads CASSGSRSTEAFF. The CDR3 DNA reads as TGTGCCAGCAGCGGCAGTAGGAGCACTGAAGCTTTCTTT.

The V and J genes are TRBV13 and TRBJ2-1, with 8 bases lining up with TRBD1. Germline CDR1 is PRHDT and CDR2 is FYEKMQ (reference sequence). There are 14 residues in the CDR3. Germline trimming cut 2 bases from V and 10 bases from J; bases unmatched to any gene: 7. The CDR3, as DNA: TGTGCCAGCAGCTTATGGACAGGGATGGTAGAGCAGTTCTTC. Protein product: CASSLWTGMVEQFF.

The V gene is TRBV19, the J gene TRBJ1-4; D is undetermined. Germline loops: CDR1 LNHDA, CDR2 SQIVND (reference sequence). There are 13 residues in the CDR3. Trimming removed 7 bases at V and 4 bases at J, with 10 bases between. CDR3 coding DNA: TGTGCCAGTAAGCGAGACTTTAATGAAAAACTGTTTTTT. Its translation is CASKRDFNEKLFF.

The sample holds one count of this clone. V usage is TRBV15 and J usage is TRBJ2-7, with 7 bases that match TRBD1. Germline V gene lookup returns CDR1 LNHNV and CDR2 YYDKDF (reference sequence). This CDR3 contains 14 residues. With V trimmed by 1 base and J by 2 bases, 2 bases remained unmatched. CDR3 region: CATSRGQGTYEQYF. CDR3 DNA: TGTGCCACCAGCAGAGGACAGGGTACCTACGAGCAGTACTTC.

J is TRBJ2-1 and V is TRBV6-5; TRBD1 is a possible D gene (5 bases). Trimming took off 6 bases at V and 4 bases at J, with 16 bases between the two ends. The CDR3 extends over 15 amino acids. Per germline, CDR1 MNHEY and CDR2 SVGAGI. This CDR3 reads CASRSSPGNYNEQFF. The CDR3 region has the DNA TGTGCCAGCAGAAGTTCGCCAGGGAATTACAATGAGCAGTTCTTC.

The V and J genes are TRBV4-2 and TRBJ1-2; tentative D call: TRBD1 (6 bases). This CDR3 spans 15 amino acids. V was cut by 4 bases and J by 0 bases, with 12 bases left in between. The germline CDR1 and CDR2 sequences are LGHNA and YNFKEQ. The CDR3 here is CASSPEDSANYGYTF. In DNA form, the CDR3 reads TGTGCCAGCAGCCCAGAGGACAGTGCTAACTATGGCTACACCTTC.

The chain uses TRBV27 and TRBJ2-3; D is possibly TRBD2 (5 bases). Germline CDR1 reads MNHEY; CDR2 reads SMNVEV (reference sequence). The CDR3 totals 13 residues. The CDR3 here is CAPRGLRADTQYF. The CDR3 DNA follows: TGTGCTCCCCGGGGATTACGGGCAGATACGCAGTATTTT.

This clone occurred a few times. V usage is TRBV18 and J usage is TRBJ2-1; TRBD1 matches at 9 bases. The germline V gene has CDR1 KGHSH and CDR2 LQKENI. Germline trimming cut 0 bases from V and 6 bases from J; bases unmatched to any gene: 3. The CDR3 is made up of 15 amino acids. Here the CDR3 reads CASSPPGQGFNEQFF. The CDR3 DNA is TGTGCCAGCTCACCACCGGGACAGGGTTTCAATGAGCAGTTCTTC.

This clone occurred once. The gene calls are TRBV9 and TRBJ2-1, with TRBD2 matching over 8 bases. From germline, CDR1 is SGDLS and CDR2 YYNGEE. The CDR3 is 16 residues long. V lost 4 bases and J lost 6; bases outside the gene matches: 12. CDR3 residues: CASSPHGLAPTNEQFF. CDR3 in DNA: TGTGCCAGCAGCCCCCATGGACTAGCACCCACCAATGAGCAGTTCTTC.

The chain joins TRBV10-2 to TRBJ2-3; 8 bases match TRBD2. There are 16 residues in the CDR3. V gave up 3 bases and J gave up 4 bases; unmatched junction bases: 9. In germline, CDR1 is WSHSY, CDR2 SAAADI. The CDR3 reads CASSDTGGPSADTQYF. For the CDR3, the DNA is TGCGCCAGCAGTGATACGGGGGGGCCCTCCGCAGATACGCAGTATTTT.

The rearrangement links TRBV6-2 or TRBV6-3 to TRBJ2-3; 9 bases align to TRBD2. V lost 5 bases to trimming and J lost 2 bases; unmatched junction nucleotides: 5. The CDR3 is made up of 15 amino acids. The germline V gene encodes CDR1 MNHEY and CDR2 SVGEGT. CDR3 sequence reads: CASSPGTSTTDTQYF. The CDR3 DNA follows: TGTGCCAGCAGTCCCGGGACTAGCACCACAGATACGCAGTATTTT.

V usage is TRBV4-1 and J usage is TRBJ2-7, with 10 bases aligning to TRBD2. The germline V gene has CDR1 MGHRA and CDR2 YSYEKL. This CDR3 is built from 17 residues. V gave up 0 bases and J gave up 2 bases; unmatched junction bases: 7. CDR3 DNA: TGCGCCAGCAGCCAAGATCTACCACTAGCGGGGCCCTACGAGCAGTACTTC. As protein: CASSQDLPLAGPYEQYF.

This clone occurred a few times. J is TRBJ1-1 and V is TRBV10-2; TRBD1 matches 10 bases. Germline V gene sequence: CDR1 WSHSY, CDR2 SAAADI. The CDR3 has 14 amino acids. CDR3 coding DNA: TGCGCTGTTGGAGAGGGACAGGGGTTTGCTGAAGCTTTCTTT. As protein: CAVGEGQGFAEAFF.

This chain links TRBV3-1 (or the pseudogene TRBV3-2) with TRBJ2-3; TRBD2 matches 13 bases. The germline V gene encodes CDR1 LGHDT and CDR2 YNNKEL (reference sequence). The trim removed 6 bases at V and 4 bases at J, leaving 7 bases unmatched. There are 16 residues in the CDR3. The chain's CDR3 is CASRRLAGGYADTQYF. CDR3 sequence (DNA): TGTGCCAGCAGACGACTAGCGGGGGGATATGCAGATACGCAGTATTTT.

The chain recombines TRBV7-9 with TRBJ2-1; 8 positions agree with TRBD2. Germline CDR1 reads SEHNR; CDR2 reads FQNEAQ (reference sequence). Trimming took 5 bases from V and 6 from J; bases not matched to a gene: 12. The CDR3 totals 16 residues. The CDR3 coding sequence is TGTGCCAGCAGCCCTTCCGGGACTAGATCGGTCAATGAGCAGTTCTTC. It yields the protein CASSPSGTRSVNEQFF.

V gene TRBV10-3 combines with J gene TRBJ1-2, with D possibly being TRBD1 (5 bases). CDR1 ENHRY and CDR2 SYGVKD come from the germline V gene. The CDR3 spans 14 residues. V was pared by 4 bases and J by 8 bases, with 17 bases between. CDR3 sequence: CAISVAGLVSGYTF. In nucleotides, the CDR3 is TGTGCCATCAGTGTCGCGGGGCTAGTCTCCGGCTACACCTTC.

This rearrangement joins TRBV14 to TRBJ1-5; unclear D gene. CDR1 SGHDN and CDR2 FVKESK come from the germline V gene. The V and J ends lost 2 bases and 9 bases respectively, with 8 bases between them. The CDR3 length is 12 residues. CDR3 in amino acids: CASSQPGGPQHF. The CDR3, as DNA: TGTGCCAGCAGCCAACCCGGCGGGCCCCAGCATTTT.

V usage is TRBV30 and J usage is TRBJ1-6; no clear D gene. CDR1 and CDR2 from the germline V gene are GTSNPN and SVGIG (reference sequence). V was trimmed by 3 bases and J by 5 bases, leaving 8 bases between them. The CDR3 runs 13 residues. CDR3 region: CAWRGGNNSPLHF. The CDR3 region has the DNA TGTGCCTGGAGAGGCGGAAATAATTCACCCCTCCACTTT.

The sample holds one count of this clone. The V gene is TRBV12-3 or TRBV12-4, the J gene TRBJ1-1; no clear D gene. V was cut by 6 bases and J by 5 bases, with 13 bases left in between. This CDR3 has 13 residues. The CDR3 loop is CASRNQRRTEAFF. CDR3 coding DNA: TGTGCCAGCAGAAACCAAAGGAGAACTGAAGCTTTCTTT.

The chain has TRBV3-1 (or the pseudogene TRBV3-2) and TRBJ1-3; TRBD1 matches 9 bases. V lost 4 bases, J lost 0 bases, and 1 base stayed unmatched. This CDR3 comprises 15 residues. In germline, CDR1 is LGHDT, CDR2 YNNKEL (reference sequence). The CDR3 here is CASSLGQGSGNTIYF. Written as DNA, the CDR3 is TGTGCCAGCAGCCTGGGACAGGGCTCTGGAAACACCATATATTTT.

V is TRBV5-6 and J is TRBJ2-2; no clear D gene. This CDR3 has 11 amino acids. Trimming shortened V by 3 bases and J by 9 bases, and 6 bases separated the two germline ends. Germline CDR1 and CDR2: SGHDT and YYEEEE. DNA for the CDR3: TGTGCCAGCAGCTCCACTCGGGAGCTGTTTTTT. Amino acids: CASSSTRELFF.

This chain links TRBV7-3 with TRBJ2-1; 9 bases are a match to TRBD2. Germline V gives CDR1 SGHTA, CDR2 FQGTGA. V was clipped by 8 bases and J by 6 bases; unmatched bases: 14. The length of the CDR3 is 16 residues. DNA of the CDR3: TGTGCCAGCGCCCCCCAGGCGGGGGGGTTACTCAATGAGCAGTTCTTC. It specifies CASAPQAGGLLNEQFF.

This rearrangement joins TRBV5-1 to TRBJ2-7; the match to TRBD2 covers 7 bases. The junction had 9 bases not matched to a gene; V was cut back by 0 bases and J by 6 bases. The CDR3 has 15 residues. Germline V gene sequence: CDR1 SGHRS, CDR2 YFSETQ. The CDR3 protein is CASSLAPGGIGEQYF. The CDR3 nucleotides are TGCGCCAGCAGCTTGGCTCCGGGGGGAATCGGCGAGCAGTACTTC.

The J gene is TRBJ1-1, the V gene TRBV4-1; D is unresolved. V lost 3 bases to trimming and J lost 1 base, with 9 bases between them. The germline gives CDR1 MGHRA, CDR2 YSYEKL. The CDR3 contains 14 residues. The CDR3 loop reads CASSHGYGNTEAFF. CDR3 bases: TGCGCCAGCAGCCACGGGTATGGGAACACTGAAGCTTTCTTT.

V usage is TRBV9 and J usage is TRBJ2-2, with 10 nucleotides matching TRBD2. Looked up from germline, CDR1 is SGDLS and CDR2 is YYNGEE. With 3 bases clipped from V and 5 bases from J, the junction kept 7 bases outside the gene matches. This CDR3 region has 16 residues. CDR3 sequence (DNA): TGTGCCAGCAGCGATAGCGGGGGGCCAGGTACCGGGGAGCTGTTTTTT. Translation: CASSDSGGPGTGELFF.

The CDR3 coding sequence is TGTGCCAGCAGCTCACAGAAGAACACTGAAGCTTTCTTT. The encoded protein is CASSSQKNTEAFF. This chain uses TRBV7-3 with TRBJ1-1; D remains unclear. Germline loops: CDR1 SGHTA, CDR2 FQGTGA. Trimming shortened V by 4 bases and J by 1 base, and 7 bases separated the two germline ends. CDR3 length: 13 amino acids.

V gene TRBV5-1 combines with J gene TRBJ2-1, with 11 bases identical to TRBD2. Germline trimming cut 4 bases from V and 8 bases from J; bases unmatched to any gene: 2. The length of the CDR3 is 13 residues. The germline gives CDR1 SGHRS, CDR2 YFSETQ. The CDR3 DNA is TGCGCCAGCAGCATACTAGCGGGGGATGAGCAGTTCTTC. The encoded protein is CASSILAGDEQFF.

The rearrangement uses TRBV9 and TRBJ1-1; D is perhaps TRBD1 (5 bases). The CDR3 extends over 14 amino acids. V was shortened by 0 bases and J by 4 bases, with 10 bases between the two germline ends. Germline CDR1 reads SGDLS; CDR2 reads YYNGEE. DNA for the CDR3: TGTGCCAGCAGCGTAGAAGTAAGGGGCACTGAAGCTTTCTTT. Residues: CASSVEVRGTEAFF.

The chain is built from TRBV11-2 and TRBJ1-4; 9 bases are a match to TRBD1. Looked up from germline, CDR1 is SGHAT and CDR2 is FQNNGV. The CDR3 is made up of 15 amino acids. Trimming at V came to 5 bases and at J to 8 bases, leaving 9 bases not matched to a gene. The CDR3, as DNA: TGTGCCAGCAGCCCACGGACAGGGGCGGGGGAAAAACTGTTTTTT. Its translation: CASSPRTGAGEKLFF. Full variable domain (rest looked up from reference TRBV11-2 and TRBJ1-4): EAGVAQSPRYKIIEKRQSVAFWCNPISGHATLYWYQQILGQGPKLLIQFQNNGVVDDSQLPKDRFSAERLKGVDSTLKIQPAKLEDSAVYLCASSPRTGAGEKLFFGSGTQLSVL.

The rearrangement joins TRBV7-9 to TRBJ2-2, with D perhaps matching TRBD2 (6 bases). This CDR3 comprises 13 residues. The V end lost 7 bases, the J end lost 1 base, and 7 bases lay between the germline ends. CDR1 is SEHNR, CDR2 FQNEAQ, per germline (reference sequence). The chain's CDR3 is CASKGGNTGELFF. CDR3 DNA sequence: TGTGCCAGCAAGGGAGGGAACACCGGGGAGCTGTTTTTT.

This chain joins TRBV3-1 (or the pseudogene TRBV3-2) and TRBJ1-1, with D hard to call. CDR1 and CDR2 (germline): LGHDT, YNNKEL (reference sequence). This CDR3 spans 13 amino acids. Trimming removed 1 base from V and 6 bases from J, with 9 bases in between. The DNA of the CDR3 is TGTGCCAGCAGCCAAGCTCAGGATTCTGAAGCTTTCTTT. Protein product: CASSQAQDSEAFF.